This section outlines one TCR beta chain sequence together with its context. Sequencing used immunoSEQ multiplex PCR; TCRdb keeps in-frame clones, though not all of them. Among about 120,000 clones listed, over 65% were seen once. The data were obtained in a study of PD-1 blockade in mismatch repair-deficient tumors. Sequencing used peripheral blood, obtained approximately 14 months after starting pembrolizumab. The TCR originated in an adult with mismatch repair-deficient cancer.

CDR3 in DNA: TGTGCCAGCAGCTTAGATTTAACCACCTACGAGCAGTACTTC. This sequence encodes CASSLDLTTYEQYF. The gene calls are TRBV7-9 and TRBJ2-7; D not certain. Trimming removed 1 base at V and 2 bases at J, with 9 bases between. Germline CDR1 SEHNR, CDR2 FQNEAQ (reference sequence). This CDR3 contains 14 residues.